These 27 T cell receptor beta chains were sequenced from one sample in a study of shared clonotypes between healthy human individuals. Assay: immunoSEQ multiplex PCR; the TCRdb copy retains only in-frame clones and omits some. The sample contains under 600,000 clones, 60% to 80% of which appear only once. The sequencing sample was made of PBMCs. These receptors all come from a woman in her forties in good health. Some clones in this sample may be carry-over from other donors' samples.

The genes are TRBV5-1 and TRBJ2-3; 7 bases line up with TRBD2. The junction had 4 bases not matched to a gene; V was cut back by 0 bases and J by 0 bases. CDR1 is SGHRS and CDR2 is YFSETQ in the germline V gene. The CDR3 has 16 amino acids. The CDR3 region is CASSLGDYYSTDTQYF. The CDR3 nucleotides are TGCGCCAGCAGCTTGGGGGACTACTACAGCACAGATACGCAGTATTTT.

The chain is built from TRBV11-2 and TRBJ1-2, with a weak D call TRBD1 (5 bases). The CDR3 is made up of 16 amino acids. Germline CDR1 SGHAT, CDR2 FQNNGV. Trimming cost V 5 bases and J 4 bases, with 20 bases left between them. CDR3 amino acids: CASSPAAAQAIYGYTF. The CDR3 region has the DNA TGTGCCAGCAGCCCCGCTGCCGCACAGGCGATCTATGGCTACACCTTC.

This clone was seen once. This sequence joins TRBV6-1 and TRBJ1-4; D unclear. The germline V gene has CDR1 MNHNS and CDR2 SASEGT. CDR3 length: 13 residues. The V end was cut by 10 bases, the J end by 4 bases, with 13 bases between. The CDR3 bases are TGTGCCACGACCCGGGTCTTTAATGAAAAACTGTTTTTT. This gives the protein CATTRVFNEKLFF.

This clone has only one observation. The V gene is TRBV27, the J gene TRBJ2-5, with 13 positions matching TRBD2. Germline CDR1 MNHEY, CDR2 SMNVEV (reference sequence). The CDR3 totals 17 residues. The V and J ends lost 5 bases and 7 bases, in that order; junction bases with no gene match: 13. The DNA of the CDR3 is TGTGCCAGCAGTCCACACCGGACTAGCGGGAGAAAAGCGACCCAGTACTTC. Its protein is CASSPHRTSGRKATQYF.

The genes are TRBV28 and TRBJ1-5; a weak D match, TRBD1 (6 bases). Germline V gives CDR1 MDHEN, CDR2 SYDVKM. This CDR3 comprises 15 residues. V was cut by 5 bases and J by 5 bases, with 16 bases left in between. The CDR3 protein is CASSDTGQPDQPQHF. The DNA of the CDR3 is TGTGCCAGCAGTGACACCGGACAGCCTGATCAGCCCCAGCATTTT.

The chain employs TRBV9 and TRBJ2-1, with D maybe TRBD2 (6 bases). Trimming cost V 0 bases and J 0 bases, with 16 bases left between them. Germline values: CDR1 SGDLS, CDR2 YYNGEE. This CDR3 comprises 18 residues. The CDR3 region is CASSVELGLRSSYNEQFF. The CDR3, as DNA: TGTGCCAGCAGCGTAGAGTTGGGACTCCGGAGCTCCTACAATGAGCAGTTCTTC.

The chain recombines TRBV5-6 with TRBJ2-5, with TRBD2 identical over 14 bases. Germline V lookup: CDR1 SGHDT, CDR2 YYEEEE. With V trimmed by 4 bases and J by 5 bases, 13 bases remained unmatched. This CDR3 has 18 residues. CDR3 sequence reads: CASSRDRGTSGSGETQYF. DNA of the CDR3: TGTGCCAGCAGCCGGGACAGGGGGACTAGCGGGAGTGGGGAGACCCAGTACTTC. Full variable domain (outside the CDR3, taken from reference TRBV5-6 and TRBJ2-5): DAGVTQSPTHLIKTRGQQVTLRCSPKSGHDTVSWYQQALGQGPQFIFQYYEEEERQRGNFPDRFSGHQFPNYSSELNVNALLLGDSALYLCASSRDRGTSGSGETQYFGPGTRLLVL.

This chain links TRBV5-4 with TRBJ2-3, with TRBD2 matching 11 bases. The germline gives CDR1 SGHNT, CDR2 YYREEE (reference sequence). After removal of 2 bases from V and 5 bases from J, the junction contained 1 base not matched to a gene. The CDR3 runs to 14 residues. The CDR3 DNA sequence: TGTGCCAGCAGCTTAGGACTAGCGGGAGATACGCAGTATTTT. It specifies CASSLGLAGDTQYF.

This chain connects TRBV28 to TRBJ2-1, with 10 bases aligning to TRBD2. The CDR3 has 16 amino acids. Unmatched junction bases numbered 6, after V lost 5 bases and J lost 2 bases. Germline CDR1 MDHEN, CDR2 SYDVKM. The CDR3 region is CASSTPSGSPYNEQFF. The CDR3 DNA sequence: TGTGCCAGCAGTACCCCTAGCGGGAGTCCCTACAATGAGCAGTTCTTC. Drawing the rest from reference TRBV28 and TRBJ2-1, the complete variable domain is DVKVTQSSRYLVKRTGEKVFLECVQDMDHENMFWYRQDPGLGLRLIYFSYDVKMKEKGDIPEGYSVSREKKERFSLILESASTNQTSMYLCASSTPSGSPYNEQFFGPGTRLTVL.

This clone was observed a few times. The V call is TRBV30, the J call TRBJ2-2, with D perhaps matching TRBD1 (6 bases). The CDR3 consists of 15 residues. Germline CDR1 reads GTSNPN; CDR2 reads SVGIG (reference sequence). Between the trimmed V and J ends, which lost 3 bases and 0 bases, there was a span of 11 bases. CDR3 sequence reads: CAWSRQGSNTGELFF. The CDR3, as DNA: TGTGCCTGGAGCAGGCAGGGGTCGAACACCGGGGAGCTGTTTTTT.

This clone was seen only once. The chain uses TRBV5-1 and TRBJ2-5; D not resolved. CDR1 and CDR2 (germline): SGHRS, YFSETQ. The CDR3 extends over 14 amino acids. The V end lost 0 bases, the J end lost 5 bases, and 11 bases lay between the germline ends. CDR3 protein: CASSLAGLSETQYF. DNA of the CDR3: TGCGCCAGCAGCTTGGCCGGTCTGAGCGAGACCCAGTACTTC.

Only one count was recorded for this clone. This chain links TRBV9 with TRBJ2-2; no clear D gene. The CDR3 runs to 13 residues. Germline CDR1 is SGDLS and CDR2 is YYNGEE. V lost 4 bases and J 3 bases, leaving 7 bases between the germline ends. This chain's CDR3 is CASSLQDTGELFF. The CDR3 bases are TGTGCCAGCAGCCTTCAGGACACCGGGGAGCTGTTTTTT. Full variable domain (remainder filled in from reference TRBV9 and TRBJ2-2): DSGVTQTPKHLITATGQRVTLRCSPRSGDLSVYWYQQSLDQGLQFLIQYYNGEERAKGNILERFSAQQFPDLHSELNLSSLELGDSALYFCASSLQDTGELFFGEGSRLTVL.

The chain employs TRBV28 and TRBJ2-7; TRBD2 matches 14 bases. This CDR3 has 14 residues. Trimming cost V 6 bases and J 7 bases; bases outside gene matches: 5. Per the germline V gene, CDR1 is MDHEN and CDR2 is SYDVKM. In DNA, the CDR3 is TGTGCCAGCAGCCCGGGACTAGCGGGAGTTGAGCAGTACTTC. Amino acids: CASSPGLAGVEQYF.

The rearrangement uses TRBV6-1 and TRBJ2-7, with a weak D call TRBD2 (5 bases). This CDR3 region has 13 residues. V gave up 7 bases and J gave up 2 bases, with 12 bases separating them. Germline CDR1 is MNHNS and CDR2 is SASEGT. CDR3: CASTLRGPYEQYF. In DNA form, the CDR3 reads TGTGCCAGCACCCTCCGGGGTCCCTACGAGCAGTACTTC.

This clone was picked up one time. The chain links TRBV30 to TRBJ2-1; D is tentatively TRBD1 or TRBD2 (5 bases each). There are 14 residues in the CDR3. Germline V lookup: CDR1 GTSNPN, CDR2 SVGIG (reference sequence). V dropped 5 bases and J dropped 8 bases, with 19 bases sitting between them. CDR3 nucleotides: TGTGCCTGGGGGCAAGCGGTAGGGGCGGATGAGCAGTTCTTC. It encodes CAWGQAVGADEQFF. Variable domain in full (rest from reference TRBV30 and TRBJ2-1): SQTIHQWPATLVQPVGSPLSLECTVEGTSNPNLYWYRQAAGRGLQLLFYSVGIGQISSEVPQNLSASRPQDRQFILSSKKLLLSDSGFYLCAWGQAVGADEQFFGPGTRLTVL.

This chain connects TRBV28 to TRBJ1-1; D is unresolved. The CDR3 extends over 16 amino acids. Deletions cut 6 bases from V and 3 bases from J, with 20 bases between. Germline lookup yields CDR1 MDHEN and CDR2 SYDVKM. CDR3 DNA: TGTGCCAGCAGCCCTCGGCTGGCGGTCGGAGACACTGAAGCTTTCTTT. Protein: CASSPRLAVGDTEAFF.

The chain combines TRBV10-2 with TRBJ1-1; D unclear. The CDR3 has 15 residues. V dropped 3 bases and J dropped 1 base, with 12 bases sitting between them. Germline loops: CDR1 WSHSY, CDR2 SAAADI. CDR3 sequence: CASSDKRGGNTEAFF. The CDR3 DNA reads TGCGCCAGCAGTGACAAACGGGGAGGGAACACTGAAGCTTTCTTT.

V gene TRBV7-9 combines with J gene TRBJ1-3; D is unclear. The V and J ends lost 5 bases and 2 bases respectively, with 19 bases between them. Germline lookup yields CDR1 SEHNR and CDR2 FQNEAQ (reference sequence). The CDR3 has 17 amino acids. Here the CDR3 DNA reads TGTGCCAGCAGCCTAGGGCGGGATTGGGCTGCTGGAAACACCATATATTTT. Protein: CASSLGRDWAAGNTIYF. The full variable domain, with the rest looked up from reference TRBV7-9 and TRBJ1-3, is DTGVSQNPRHKITKRGQNVTFRCDPISEHNRLYWYRQTLGQGPEFLTYFQNEAQLEKSRLLSDRFSAERPKGSFSTLEIQRTEQGDSAMYLCASSLGRDWAAGNTIYFGEGSWLTVV.

This sequence joins TRBV15 and TRBJ2-5; 9 positions match TRBD1. V lost 4 bases and J lost 3; bases outside the gene matches: 6. Germline loops: CDR1 LNHNV, CDR2 YYDKDF (reference sequence). The CDR3 sequence is 15 residues long. The CDR3 here is CATSKHRGQKETQYF. CDR3 DNA: TGTGCCACCAGCAAACACAGGGGGCAAAAAGAGACCCAGTACTTC.

The V and J genes are TRBV4-2 and TRBJ2-2, with 9 bases lining up with TRBD2. The CDR3 spans 15 residues. Germline assignment: CDR1 LGHNA and CDR2 YNFKEQ. Trimming took 4 bases from V and 4 from J; bases not matched to a gene: 4. CDR3 residues: CASSLTSGPTGELFF. The CDR3 DNA sequence: TGTGCCAGCAGCCTGACTAGCGGTCCCACCGGGGAGCTGTTTTTT.

The chain uses TRBV2 and TRBJ2-4; 11 bases fit TRBD2. CDR1 is SNHLY, CDR2 FYNNEI, per germline. V shed 6 bases and J 8 bases; nucleotides not matched to a gene: 9. There are 15 residues in the CDR3. The CDR3 bases are TGTGCCAGCAGCGCCCCACTAGCGGGAGTGTACATTCAGTACTTC. Its translation: CASSAPLAGVYIQYF.

The chain recombines TRBV7-3 with TRBJ2-7, with 9 bases identical to TRBD2. The V gene end was trimmed by 1 base and the J gene end by 3 bases; junction bases not matched to a gene: 4. CDR1 SGHTA and CDR2 FQGTGA come from the germline V gene. The CDR3 extends over 15 amino acids. The CDR3 DNA sequence: TGTGCCAGCAGCTTAAGCGGGAGGGCGGTCTACGAGCAGTACTTC. This encodes CASSLSGRAVYEQYF.

Notes on this clone: Other DNA sequences in this sample translate to the same CDR3. V and J are TRBV7-9 and TRBJ2-7; D is unresolved. CDR1 SEHNR and CDR2 FQNEAQ come from the germline V gene (reference sequence). V lost 3 bases and J 0 bases, leaving 6 bases between the germline ends. The length of the CDR3 is 13 residues. As DNA, the CDR3 is TGTGCCAGCAGCTTGGCTGGCTCCTACGAGCAGTACTTC. Protein sequence: CASSLAGSYEQYF.

The chain recombines TRBV19 with TRBJ2-1, with D perhaps matching TRBD1 (6 bases). Germline V gives CDR1 LNHDA, CDR2 SQIVND (reference sequence). There are 14 residues in the CDR3. Trimming cost V 7 bases and J 1 base, with 11 bases left between them. The CDR3 nucleotides are TGTGCCAGTAATACAGGGATTTCCTACAATGAGCAGTTCTTC. Its protein is CASNTGISYNEQFF.

Ten or more counts support this clone. This chain links TRBV6-4 with TRBJ2-1, with D uncertain. This CDR3 contains 13 residues. Germline loops: CDR1 MRHNA, CDR2 SNTAGT. V was pared by 3 bases and J by 0 bases, with 3 bases between. CDR3: CASSENSYNEQFF. As DNA, the CDR3 is TGTGCCAGCAGTGAGAACTCCTACAATGAGCAGTTCTTC.

The chain uses TRBV5-1 and TRBJ1-2; 8 bases line up with TRBD1. V was clipped by 4 bases and J by 2 bases; unmatched bases: 7. The CDR3 covers 15 residues. Germline V gene sequence: CDR1 SGHRS, CDR2 YFSETQ. CDR3 sequence: CASSERTGRNYGYTF. In nucleotides, the CDR3 is TGCGCCAGCAGCGAAAGGACAGGGAGGAACTATGGCTACACCTTC.

The J gene is TRBJ2-5, the V gene TRBV4-1, with 7 positions matching TRBD1. The CDR3 length is 13 residues. Per the germline V gene, CDR1 is MGHRA and CDR2 is YSYEKL. Trimming took 4 bases from V and 5 from J; bases not matched to a gene: 4. The CDR3 DNA is TGCGCCAGCAGCCTTGAGGGGGCTGAGACCCAGTACTTC. It translates to CASSLEGAETQYF.